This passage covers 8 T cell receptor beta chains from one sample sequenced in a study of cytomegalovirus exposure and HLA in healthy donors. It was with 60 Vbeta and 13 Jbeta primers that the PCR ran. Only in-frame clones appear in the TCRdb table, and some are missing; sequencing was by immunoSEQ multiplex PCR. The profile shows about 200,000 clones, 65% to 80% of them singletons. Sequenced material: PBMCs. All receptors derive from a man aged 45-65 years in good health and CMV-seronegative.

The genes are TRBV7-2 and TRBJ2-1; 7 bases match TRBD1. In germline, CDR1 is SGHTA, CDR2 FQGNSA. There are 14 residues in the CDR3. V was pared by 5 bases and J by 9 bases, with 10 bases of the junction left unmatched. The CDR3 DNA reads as TGTGCCAGCAGCCCCCGGGACAGAGTCGGTGAGCAGTTCTTC. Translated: CASSPRDRVGEQFF. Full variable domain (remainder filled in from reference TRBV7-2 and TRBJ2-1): GAGVSQSPSNKVTEKGKDVELRCDPISGHTALYWYRQSLGQGLEFLIYFQGNSAPDKSGLPSDRFSAERTGGSVSTLTIQRTQQEDSAVYLCASSPRDRVGEQFFGPGTRLTVL.

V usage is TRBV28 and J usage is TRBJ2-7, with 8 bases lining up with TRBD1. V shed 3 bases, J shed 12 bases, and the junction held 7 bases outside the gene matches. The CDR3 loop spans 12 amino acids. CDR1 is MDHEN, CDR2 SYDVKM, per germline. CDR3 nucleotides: TGTGCCAGCAGTTTGGGGACAGGCCATGGGTACTTC. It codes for CASSLGTGHGYF. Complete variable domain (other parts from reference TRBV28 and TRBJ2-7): DVKVTQSSRYLVKRTGEKVFLECVQDMDHENMFWYRQDPGLGLRLIYFSYDVKMKEKGDIPEGYSVSREKKERFSLILESASTNQTSMYLCASSLGTGHGYFGPGTRLTVT.

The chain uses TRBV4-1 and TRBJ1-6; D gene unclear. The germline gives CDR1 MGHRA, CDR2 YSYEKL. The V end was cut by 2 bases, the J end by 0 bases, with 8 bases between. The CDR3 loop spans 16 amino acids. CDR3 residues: CASSQTGSSYNSPLHF. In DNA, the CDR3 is TGCGCCAGCAGCCAAACGGGGAGCTCCTATAATTCACCCCTCCACTTT.

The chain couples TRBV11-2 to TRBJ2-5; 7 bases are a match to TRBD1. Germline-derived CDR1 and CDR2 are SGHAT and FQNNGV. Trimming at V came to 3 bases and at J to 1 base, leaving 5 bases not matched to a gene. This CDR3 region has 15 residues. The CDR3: CASSLGQRFQETQYF. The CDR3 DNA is TGTGCCAGCAGCTTGGGACAGAGATTCCAAGAGACCCAGTACTTC.

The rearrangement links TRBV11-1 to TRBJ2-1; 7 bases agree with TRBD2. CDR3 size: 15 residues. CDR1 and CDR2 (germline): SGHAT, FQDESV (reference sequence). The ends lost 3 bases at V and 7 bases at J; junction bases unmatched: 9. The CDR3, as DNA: TGTGCCAGCAGCTTGGGGGGGACCTTAGTGAATGAGCAGTTCTTC. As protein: CASSLGGTLVNEQFF.

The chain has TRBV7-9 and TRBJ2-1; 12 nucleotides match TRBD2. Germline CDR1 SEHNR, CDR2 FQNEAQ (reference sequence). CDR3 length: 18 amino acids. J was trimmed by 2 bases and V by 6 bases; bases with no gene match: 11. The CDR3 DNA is TGTGCCAGCAGTAGTGCTAGCGGGAGGGCCCCCGCCTACAATGAGCAGTTCTTC. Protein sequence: CASSSASGRAPAYNEQFF. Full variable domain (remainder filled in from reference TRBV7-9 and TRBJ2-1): DTGVSQNPRHKITKRGQNVTFRCDPISEHNRLYWYRQTLGQGPEFLTYFQNEAQLEKSRLLSDRFSAERPKGSFSTLEIQRTEQGDSAMYLCASSSASGRAPAYNEQFFGPGTRLTVL.

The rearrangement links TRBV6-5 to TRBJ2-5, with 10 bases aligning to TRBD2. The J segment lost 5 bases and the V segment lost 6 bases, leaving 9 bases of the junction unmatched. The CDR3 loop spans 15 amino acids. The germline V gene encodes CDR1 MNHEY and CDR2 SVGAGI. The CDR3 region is CASRPLAGVGETQYF. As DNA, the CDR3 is TGTGCCAGCAGACCTCTAGCGGGAGTAGGGGAGACCCAGTACTTC.

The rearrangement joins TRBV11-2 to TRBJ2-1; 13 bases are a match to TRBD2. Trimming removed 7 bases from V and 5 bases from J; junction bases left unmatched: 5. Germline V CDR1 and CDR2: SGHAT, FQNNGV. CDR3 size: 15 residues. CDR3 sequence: CASNILAGGNNEQFF. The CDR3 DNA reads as TGTGCCAGCAACATACTAGCGGGAGGGAACAATGAGCAGTTCTTC.